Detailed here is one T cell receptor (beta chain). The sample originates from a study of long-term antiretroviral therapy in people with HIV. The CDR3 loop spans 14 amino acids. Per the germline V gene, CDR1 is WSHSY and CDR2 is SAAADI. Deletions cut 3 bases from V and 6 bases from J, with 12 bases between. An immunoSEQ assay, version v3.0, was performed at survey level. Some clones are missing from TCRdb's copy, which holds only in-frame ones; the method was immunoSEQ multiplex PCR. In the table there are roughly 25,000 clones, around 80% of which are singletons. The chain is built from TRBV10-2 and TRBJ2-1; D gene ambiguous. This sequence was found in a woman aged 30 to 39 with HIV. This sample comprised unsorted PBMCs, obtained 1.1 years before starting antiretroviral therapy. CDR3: CASSDVLTSNEQFF. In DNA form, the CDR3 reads TGCGCCAGCAGTGATGTTTTGACGTCCAATGAGCAGTTCTTC.